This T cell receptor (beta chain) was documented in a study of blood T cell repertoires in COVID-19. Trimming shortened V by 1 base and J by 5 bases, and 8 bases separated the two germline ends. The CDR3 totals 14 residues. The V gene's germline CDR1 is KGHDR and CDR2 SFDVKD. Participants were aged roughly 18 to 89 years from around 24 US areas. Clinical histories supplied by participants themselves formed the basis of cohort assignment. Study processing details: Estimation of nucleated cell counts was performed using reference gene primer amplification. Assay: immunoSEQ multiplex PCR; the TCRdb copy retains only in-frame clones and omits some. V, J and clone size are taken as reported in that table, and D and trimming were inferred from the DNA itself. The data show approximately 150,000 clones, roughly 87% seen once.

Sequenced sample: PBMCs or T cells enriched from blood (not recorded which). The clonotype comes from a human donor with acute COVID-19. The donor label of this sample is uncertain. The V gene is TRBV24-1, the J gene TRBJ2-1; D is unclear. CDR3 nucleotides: TGTGCCACCAGTGATTTTTCAGAAAACAATGAGCAGTTCTTC. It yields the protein CATSDFSENNEQFF.